This T cell receptor beta chain was identified during a study of blood T cell repertoires in COVID-19. Study at large: Spain, Italy and the United States supplied samples that represented acute and convalescent COVID-19. PBMCs, B-cell-depleted T cells, or T cells were the source of the cDNA or gDNA that made up the material.

Study processing details: Researchers report that nucleated cell counts were estimated from reference gene primer amplification. The repertoire was sequenced with immunoSEQ multiplex PCR; TCRdb's copy has only in-frame clones and lacks some. V, J and clone size are those of that table, while D and trimming were read from the DNA. Of some 100,000 clones listed, over 80% were seen once; the top ten hold around 1.8%. This CDR3 contains 16 residues. The chain combines TRBV21-1 with TRBJ1-5; the table's D call TRBD1 went unverified against the DNA. TRBV21-1 is tagged as a pseudogene. Material for sequencing was peripheral blood. The receptor was derived from a human donor with active COVID-19. The donor label of this sample is uncertain. CDR3 loop: CASSKDHRTSNQPQHF. The DNA for the CDR3 is TGTGCCAGCAGCAAAGATCACAGGACCTCCAATCAGCCCCAGCATTTT.